This T cell receptor beta chain was identified during a study of beta chain features in type 1 diabetes. Overall study results and limits: In all four CD4+ subsets, TCRB CDR3 length was significantly, moderately reduced in type 1 diabetes. The naive, central memory and Treg TCRB repertoires looked more alike in patients than they did in healthy donors. For patients and controls alike, PCR might favor shorter templates to the same degree.

The CDR3 totals 13 residues. Trimming shortened V by 1 base and J by 3 bases, and 7 bases separated the two germline ends. Per germline, CDR1 KGHSH and CDR2 LQKENI. Expressed TCRB transcripts were sequenced after all isolated RNA was converted to cDNA. Some clones are missing from TCRdb's copy, which holds only in-frame ones; the method was immunoSEQ multiplex PCR. Of about 740,000 clones listed, around 15% are singletons. This clone was seen only a few times. Its antigen remains unknown. Donors underwent one heparinised blood draw, about 120 mL on average. Purity (above 95%) was reached by all sorted populations.

The J gene is TRBJ2-7, the V gene TRBV18; D gene ambiguous. This receptor was taken from a man aged 18-30 years with type 1 diabetes. Sequencing was done on a sample of naive CD4+ T cells from blood. The CDR3 bases are TGTGCCAGCTCACCACTGGGGAACTACGAGCAGTACTTC. This translates into CASSPLGNYEQYF.